This T cell receptor (beta chain) was identified during a study of shared clonotypes between healthy human individuals. Study-level findings and limits: A handful of donors had roughly 5.2% of their naive CD4 clonotypes in common. Sharing of clonotypes among donors was expected to vary with sequencing depth.

Per sorted-subset replicate PCR, input was around 220 ng DNA, representing around 29,000 T cell genomes. Sequencing used immunoSEQ multiplex PCR; TCRdb keeps in-frame clones, though not all of them. Here the sample spans hundreds of thousands of clones, 95% to 97% being singletons. Regarding this clone: Its specificity is unknown.

Donors were Caucasian adults residing in Nashville, Tennessee, USA. The CDR3 has 16 amino acids. The V gene lost 0 bases and the J gene lost 0 bases, with 12 bases spanning the gap. Germline V gene sequence: CDR1 SGHRS, CDR2 YFSETQ. The V gene is TRBV5-1, the J gene TRBJ1-2; D unclear. The sequence was collected from a woman in her 30s in good health. Sequenced: naive CD4+ T cells sorted from blood. Subset meaning: CD45RA+ positively selected. Here the CDR3 reads CASSLDGSLTNYGYTF. DNA of the CDR3: TGCGCCAGCAGCTTGGACGGCAGCTTAACTAACTATGGCTACACCTTC.